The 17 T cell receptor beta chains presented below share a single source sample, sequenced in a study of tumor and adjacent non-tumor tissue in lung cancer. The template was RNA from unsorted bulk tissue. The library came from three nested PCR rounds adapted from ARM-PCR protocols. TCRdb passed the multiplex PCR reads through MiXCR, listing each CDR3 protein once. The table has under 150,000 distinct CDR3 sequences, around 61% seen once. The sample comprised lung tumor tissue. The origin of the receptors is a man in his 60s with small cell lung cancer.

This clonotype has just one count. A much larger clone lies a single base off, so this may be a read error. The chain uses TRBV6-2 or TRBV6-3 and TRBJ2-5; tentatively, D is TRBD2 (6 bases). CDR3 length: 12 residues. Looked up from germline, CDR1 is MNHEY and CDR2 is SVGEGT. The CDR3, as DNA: TGTGCCAGCAGTGGAGGGCTGGGGACCCAGTGCTTC. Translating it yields CASSGGLGTQCF.

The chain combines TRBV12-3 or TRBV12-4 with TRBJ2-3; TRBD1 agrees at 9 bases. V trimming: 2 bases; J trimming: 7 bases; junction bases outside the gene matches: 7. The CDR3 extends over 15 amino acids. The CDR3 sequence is CASSLNRGPRYTQYF. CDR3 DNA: TGTGCCAGCAGTTTAAACAGGGGGCCGAGGTATACGCAGTATTTT.

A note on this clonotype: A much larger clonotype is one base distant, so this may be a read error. CDR3 in amino acids: CSVAGGSGRNDTQYF. The CDR3, as DNA: TGCAGCGTGGCCGGAGGGAGCGGGAGAAACGATACGCAGTATTTT. V and J are TRBV29-1 and TRBJ2-3; TRBD2 agrees at 8 bases. CDR3 length equals 15 residues. Germline CDR1 reads SQVTM; CDR2 reads ANQGSEA. V lost 6 bases, J lost 6 bases, and 14 bases stayed unmatched.

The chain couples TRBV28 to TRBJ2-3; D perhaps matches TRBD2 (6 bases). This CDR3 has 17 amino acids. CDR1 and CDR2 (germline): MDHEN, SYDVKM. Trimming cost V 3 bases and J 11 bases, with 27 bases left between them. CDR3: CASSFTGRRVFERGQYF. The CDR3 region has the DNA TGTGCCAGCAGTTTTACGGGCAGGAGGGTCTTCGAGCGAGGGCAGTATTTT.

The CDR3 here is CASSLGRSFVKNIQYF. The CDR3 nucleotides read TGTGCCAGCAGCTTAGGGAGGAGCTTTGTCAAAAACATTCAGTACTTC. The rearrangement joins TRBV11-2 to TRBJ2-4, with a possible D match to TRBD2 (5 bases). Germline-derived CDR1 and CDR2 are SGHAT and FQNNGV. CDR3 length: 16 amino acids. V lost 1 base and J 3 bases, leaving 13 bases between the germline ends.

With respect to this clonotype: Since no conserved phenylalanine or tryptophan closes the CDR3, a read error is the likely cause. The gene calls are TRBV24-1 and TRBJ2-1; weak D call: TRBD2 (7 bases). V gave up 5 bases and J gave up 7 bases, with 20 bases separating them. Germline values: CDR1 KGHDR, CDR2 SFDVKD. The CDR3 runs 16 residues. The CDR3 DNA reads TGTGCCACCAGTGTTTCGGGTCGGGGGGCCCTAAATGAGCAGTTCTCC. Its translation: CATSVSGRGALNEQFS.

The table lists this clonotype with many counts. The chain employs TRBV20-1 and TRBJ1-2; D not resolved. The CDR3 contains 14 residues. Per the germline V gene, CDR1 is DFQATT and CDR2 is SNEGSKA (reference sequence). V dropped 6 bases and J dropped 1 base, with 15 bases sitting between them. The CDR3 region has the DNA TGCAGTGCCCCGGCGCCTTGGAGTAACTATGGCTACACCTTC. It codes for CSAPAPWSNYGYTF.

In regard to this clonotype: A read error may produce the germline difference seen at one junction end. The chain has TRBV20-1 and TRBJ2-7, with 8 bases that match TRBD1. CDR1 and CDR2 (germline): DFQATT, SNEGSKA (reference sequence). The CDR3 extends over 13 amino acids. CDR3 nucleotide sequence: TGCAGTGCTAGCCCGACAGGGGCCTATGAGCAGTACTTC. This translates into CSASPTGAYEQYF.

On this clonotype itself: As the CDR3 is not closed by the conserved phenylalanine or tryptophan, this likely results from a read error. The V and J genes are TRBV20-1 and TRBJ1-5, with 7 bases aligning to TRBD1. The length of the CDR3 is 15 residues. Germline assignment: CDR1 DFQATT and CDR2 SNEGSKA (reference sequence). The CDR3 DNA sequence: TGCAGTACTAGAGGGCAGACAGGGCGCAATCAGCCCCAGCATCTT. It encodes CSTRGQTGRNQPQHL.

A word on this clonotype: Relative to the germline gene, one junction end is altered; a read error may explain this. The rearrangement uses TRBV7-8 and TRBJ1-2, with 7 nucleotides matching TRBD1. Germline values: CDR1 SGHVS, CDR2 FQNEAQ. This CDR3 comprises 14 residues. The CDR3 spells CVSSWDRGLYGYTF. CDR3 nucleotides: TGTGTCAGCAGCTGGGACAGAGGGCTCTATGGCTACACCTTC.

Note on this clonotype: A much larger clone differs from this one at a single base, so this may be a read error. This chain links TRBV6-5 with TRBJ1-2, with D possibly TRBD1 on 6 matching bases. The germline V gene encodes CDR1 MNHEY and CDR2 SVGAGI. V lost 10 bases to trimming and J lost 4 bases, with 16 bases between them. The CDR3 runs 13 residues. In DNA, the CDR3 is TGTGCCAACAGCCTTGGACAGTTCTATGGCTACACCTTC. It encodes CANSLGQFYGYTF.

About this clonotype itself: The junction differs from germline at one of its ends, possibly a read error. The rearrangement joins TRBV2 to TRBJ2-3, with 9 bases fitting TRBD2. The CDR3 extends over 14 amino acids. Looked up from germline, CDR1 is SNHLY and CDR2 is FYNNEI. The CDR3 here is CASRRLAVTDTQYF. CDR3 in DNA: TGTGCTAGCAGGCGACTAGCGGTCACAGATACGCAGTATTTT.

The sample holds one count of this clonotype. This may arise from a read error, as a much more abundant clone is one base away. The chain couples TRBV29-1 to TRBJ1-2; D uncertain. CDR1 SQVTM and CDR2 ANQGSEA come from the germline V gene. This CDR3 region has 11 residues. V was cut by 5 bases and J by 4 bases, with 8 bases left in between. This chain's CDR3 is CSVSRTYGYTF. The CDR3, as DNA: TGCAGCGTTAGTCGGACCTATGGCTACACCTTC.

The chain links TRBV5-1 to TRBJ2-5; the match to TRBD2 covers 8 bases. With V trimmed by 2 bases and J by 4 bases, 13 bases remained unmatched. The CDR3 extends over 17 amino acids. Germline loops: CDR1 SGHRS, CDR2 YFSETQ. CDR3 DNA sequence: TGCGCCAGCAGCTTCAATCTCGGACTAGCCGAGCCAGAGACCCAGTACTTC. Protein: CASSFNLGLAEPETQYF.

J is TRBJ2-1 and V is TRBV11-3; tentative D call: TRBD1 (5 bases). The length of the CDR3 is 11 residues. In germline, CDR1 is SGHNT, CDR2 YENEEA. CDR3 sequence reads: CESKTGNEQFF. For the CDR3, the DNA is TGTGAGAGCAAAACAGGCAATGAGCAGTTCTTC.

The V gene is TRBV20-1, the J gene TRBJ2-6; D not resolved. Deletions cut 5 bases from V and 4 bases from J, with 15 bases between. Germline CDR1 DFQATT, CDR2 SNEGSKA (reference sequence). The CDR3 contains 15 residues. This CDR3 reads CSAPSGGGGANVLTF. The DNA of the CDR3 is TGCAGTGCTCCATCAGGTGGTGGGGGGGCCAACGTCCTGACTTTC.

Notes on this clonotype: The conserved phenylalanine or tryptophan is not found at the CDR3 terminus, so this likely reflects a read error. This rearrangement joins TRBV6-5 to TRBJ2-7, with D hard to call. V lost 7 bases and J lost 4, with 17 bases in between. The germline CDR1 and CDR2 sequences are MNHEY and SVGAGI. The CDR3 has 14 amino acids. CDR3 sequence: CASMLTASSYEQYY. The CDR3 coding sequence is TGTGCCAGCATGTTGACTGCCAGCTCATACGAGCAGTACTAC.